Below are 32 T cell receptor beta chains sequenced from a single sample in a study of T cell responses to AZD1222 COVID-19 vaccine. Measured with immunoSEQ multiplex PCR; TCRdb has only the in-frame clones, and not every one. The sample carries more than 85,000 clones, less than 95% recorded once. The specimen was peripheral blood, collected on day 0 of AZD1222 vaccination. The origin of the receptors is an adult in good health.

V and J are TRBV5-6 and TRBJ1-2, with 9 bases lining up with TRBD1. With 6 bases clipped from V and 3 bases from J, the junction kept 18 bases outside the gene matches. Germline V gene sequence: CDR1 SGHDT, CDR2 YYEEEE. This CDR3 is 18 amino acids long. CDR3: CASTPVSGTGSFDYGYTF. CDR3 DNA: TGTGCCAGCACCCCCGTTTCCGGGACAGGGAGTTTCGACTATGGCTACACCTTC.

The CDR3 nucleotides are TGTGCCAGCAGTCCGGACAGGGGGTACACTGAAGCTTTCTTT. Residues: CASSPDRGYTEAFF. This chain links TRBV28 with TRBJ1-1; 10 bases are shared with TRBD1. Germline V gene sequence: CDR1 MDHEN, CDR2 SYDVKM. The V and J ends lost 5 bases and 3 bases, in that order; junction bases with no gene match: 3. The CDR3 runs to 14 residues.

V usage is TRBV11-3 and J usage is TRBJ2-1, with TRBD2 matching over 14 bases. Germline V CDR1 and CDR2: SGHNT, YENEEA. V shed 0 bases and J 4 bases; nucleotides not matched to a gene: 8. This CDR3 has 19 amino acids. The CDR3 DNA reads as TGTGCCAGCAGCTTAGACCAACGACTAGCGGGGGGGAAGTACAATGAGCAGTTCTTC. Translation: CASSLDQRLAGGKYNEQFF. The complete variable domain, with remaining parts taken from reference TRBV11-3 and TRBJ2-1, reads EAGVVQSPRYKIIEKKQPVAFWCNPISGHNTLYWYLQNLGQGPELLIRYENEEAVDDSQLPKDRFSAERLKGVDSTLKIQPAELGDSAVYLCASSLDQRLAGGKYNEQFFGPGTRLTVL.

This chain links TRBV5-1 with TRBJ1-1, with D tentatively TRBD1 (5 bases). Trimming shortened V by 1 base and J by 0 bases, and 16 bases separated the two germline ends. Germline V lookup: CDR1 SGHRS, CDR2 YFSETQ. The CDR3 loop spans 17 amino acids. The CDR3 protein is CASSLTIGRGMNTEAFF. In DNA, the CDR3 is TGCGCCAGCAGCTTGACGATAGGAAGGGGTATGAACACTGAAGCTTTCTTT.

This clone has just a few counts. V and J are TRBV20-1 and TRBJ2-7; D is possibly TRBD2 (7 bases). Trimming shortened V by 3 bases and J by 3 bases, and 24 bases separated the two germline ends. CDR1 is DFQATT and CDR2 is SNEGSKA in the germline V gene (reference sequence). The CDR3 totals 17 residues. CDR3: CSASYPGLRGGSYEQYF. The CDR3 DNA follows: TGCAGTGCTAGTTACCCGGGGCTCAGGGGAGGGAGCTACGAGCAGTACTTC.

This clone was picked up one time. The genes are TRBV28 and TRBJ2-3, with TRBD2 as a possible D gene (7 bases). The CDR3 is 16 amino acids. Trimming stripped 6 bases from V and 8 bases from J, with 24 bases between. The germline gives CDR1 MDHEN, CDR2 SYDVKM. DNA for the CDR3: TGTGCCAGCAGCCGAGGCGTTTGGGGGGGGGCCGTTACGCAGTATTTT. Amino acid sequence: CASSRGVWGGAVTQYF.

This chain connects TRBV18 to TRBJ1-2, with 8 bases that match TRBD1. The CDR3 is 14 amino acids. J lost 7 bases, V lost 0 bases, and 4 bases had no gene match. Per the germline V gene, CDR1 is KGHSH and CDR2 is LQKENI. The CDR3 here is CASSPPGQGVGYTF. Here the CDR3 DNA reads TGTGCCAGCTCACCACCCGGACAGGGCGTTGGCTACACCTTC.

The chain joins TRBV30 to TRBJ1-1, with D unclear. The ends were cut back, 0 bases at V and 0 bases at J, with 5 bases in the middle. CDR1 and CDR2 from the germline V gene are GTSNPN and SVGIG (reference sequence). This CDR3 has 13 residues. The CDR3 DNA is TGTGCCTGGAGTGTCTCTATGAACACTGAAGCTTTCTTT. It codes for CAWSVSMNTEAFF.

This chain connects TRBV28 to TRBJ2-2, with 15 nucleotides matching TRBD2. Germline V lookup: CDR1 MDHEN, CDR2 SYDVKM. V dropped 4 bases and J dropped 3; count of bases not matched to a gene: 6. This CDR3 contains 18 residues. Here the CDR3 DNA reads TGTGCCAGCAGTTCCGGGACTAGCGGGGGGAGGGACACCGGGGAGCTGTTTTTT. It codes for CASSSGTSGGRDTGELFF.

This chain uses TRBV19 with TRBJ1-5; TRBD1 might be the D (5 bases). With 6 bases removed from V and 3 bases from J, the gap between germline ends came to 24 bases. The CDR3 consists of 18 residues. The germline CDR1 and CDR2 sequences are LNHDA and SQIVND (reference sequence). For the CDR3, the DNA is TGTGCCAGTAGCGGGGCCCCCCGACGCTTAAGGGACAATCAGCCCCAGCATTTT. It encodes CASSGAPRRLRDNQPQHF.

On this clone itself: Other DNA sequences within the sample encode an identical CDR3. The chain carries TRBV11-2 and TRBJ2-7; no definite D call. The germline V gene has CDR1 SGHAT and CDR2 FQNNGV. Trimming took off 1 base at V and 2 bases at J, with 6 bases between the two ends. The CDR3 totals 13 residues. Here the CDR3 reads CASSLGQTYEQYF. In DNA form, the CDR3 reads TGTGCCAGCAGCTTAGGTCAGACCTACGAGCAGTACTTC.

The genes are TRBV18 and TRBJ1-4, with 11 bases identical to TRBD1. CDR1 KGHSH and CDR2 LQKENI come from the germline V gene. The CDR3 totals 16 residues. With V trimmed by 3 bases and J by 4 bases, 4 bases remained unmatched. The CDR3 region is CASSPRTGGLNEKLFF. Written as DNA, the CDR3 is TGTGCCAGCTCACCCAGGACAGGGGGCCTTAATGAAAAACTGTTTTTT.

The chain joins TRBV27 to TRBJ2-5; 10 positions match TRBD2. V shed 7 bases and J 14 bases; nucleotides not matched to a gene: 16. This CDR3 has 14 residues. Looked up from germline, CDR1 is MNHEY and CDR2 is SMNVEV (reference sequence). The CDR3 DNA reads TGTGCCAGCACTTCGACGGCTAGCGGGAGCCTAATTTACTTC. This encodes CASTSTASGSLIYF.

The chain joins TRBV5-4 to TRBJ2-1; maybe TRBD2 (5 bases). Trimming stripped 4 bases from V and 6 bases from J, with 14 bases between. Per germline, CDR1 SGHNT and CDR2 YYREEE (reference sequence). The CDR3 sequence is 14 residues long. This CDR3 reads CASSPPRVGNEQFF. The CDR3 bases are TGTGCCAGCAGCCCCCCGCGGGTTGGCAATGAGCAGTTCTTC. The full variable domain, its missing parts supplied by reference TRBV5-4 and TRBJ2-1, is ETGVTQSPTHLIKTRGQQVTLRCSSQSGHNTVSWYQQALGQGPQFIFQYYREEENGRGNFPPRFSGLQFPNYSSELNVNALELDDSALYLCASSPPRVGNEQFFGPGTRLTVL.

V and J are TRBV30 and TRBJ2-2, with TRBD1 identical over 11 bases. The CDR3 is made up of 17 amino acids. V lost 3 bases to trimming and J lost 2 bases; unmatched junction nucleotides: 8. Looked up from germline, CDR1 is GTSNPN and CDR2 is SVGIG (reference sequence). CDR3 loop: CAWSPGQGATNTGELFF. CDR3 DNA: TGTGCCTGGAGCCCAGGACAGGGGGCCACTAACACCGGGGAGCTGTTTTTT.

This clone has only one observation. The chain has TRBV7-3 and TRBJ2-7, with 9 bases lining up with TRBD2. Trimming removed 5 bases from V and 2 bases from J; junction bases left unmatched: 7. This CDR3 is 15 amino acids long. CDR1 and CDR2 (germline): SGHTA, FQGTGA. The CDR3 spells CASSQEGGGAYEQYF. As DNA, the CDR3 is TGTGCCAGCAGCCAGGAAGGCGGGGGGGCCTACGAGCAGTACTTC.

The chain joins TRBV28 to TRBJ1-4; no clear D. This CDR3 spans 13 amino acids. V was clipped by 3 bases and J by 4 bases, with 6 bases between them. Germline assignment: CDR1 MDHEN and CDR2 SYDVKM. CDR3 nucleotides: TGTGCCAGCAGTTTGGGCAGTAATGAAAAACTGTTTTTT. Translation gives CASSLGSNEKLFF.

This chain uses TRBV19 with TRBJ1-2, with TRBD1 matching 8 bases. CDR1 and CDR2 (germline): LNHDA, SQIVND (reference sequence). The CDR3 loop spans 16 amino acids. V trimming: 5 bases; J trimming: 5 bases; junction bases outside the gene matches: 13. The chain's CDR3 is CASSPVPTGGGYGYTF. The DNA of the CDR3 is TGTGCCAGTAGTCCCGTCCCCACAGGGGGAGGGTATGGCTACACCTTC.

V is TRBV9 and J is TRBJ1-1; D call uncertain. CDR1 and CDR2 (germline): SGDLS, YYNGEE. V lost 0 bases and J 11 bases, leaving 17 bases between the germline ends. The CDR3 is 14 amino acids. This CDR3 is CASSVATRVDRAFF. The CDR3 DNA reads TGTGCCAGCAGCGTAGCTACGAGGGTTGATAGGGCTTTCTTT.

This clone has more than one count but fewer than ten. The chain links TRBV12-3 or TRBV12-4 to TRBJ1-1; D is uncertain. V dropped 2 bases and J dropped 1 base, with 5 bases sitting between them. CDR3 length: 13 amino acids. The CDR3 loop reads CASSLSGNTEAFF. CDR3 bases: TGTGCCAGCAGTTTAAGCGGGAACACTGAAGCTTTCTTT.

The rearrangement links TRBV5-1 to TRBJ1-3; D may be TRBD1 (5 bases). Trimming took 3 bases from V and 2 from J, leaving 15 bases between them. This CDR3 has 16 amino acids. Germline V CDR1 and CDR2: SGHRS, YFSETQ. The CDR3 DNA is TGCGCCAGCAGCTCGGGACCTACGCTCACTGGAAACACCATATATTTT. Its protein is CASSSGPTLTGNTIYF.

The rearrangement links TRBV7-2 to TRBJ1-3, with D unclear. The ends were cut back, 5 bases at V and 0 bases at J, with 11 bases in the middle. Germline V gene data show CDR1 as SGHTA and CDR2 as FQGNSA. The CDR3 loop spans 15 amino acids. The CDR3 DNA sequence: TGTGCCAGCAGCCTCGGCGGATACTCTGGAAACACCATATATTTT. Translation: CASSLGGYSGNTIYF.

V gene TRBV14 combines with J gene TRBJ2-2; possible D gene TRBD2, 6 bases. V gave up 1 base and J gave up 1 base, with 13 bases separating them. This CDR3 spans 17 amino acids. CDR1 is SGHDN, CDR2 FVKESK, per germline. In nucleotides, the CDR3 is TGTGCCAGCAGCCAAGGGAGGGGCAGGATGAACACCGGGGAGCTGTTTTTT. It is translated as CASSQGRGRMNTGELFF. The full variable domain, in which reference TRBV14 and TRBJ2-2 provide the parts outside the CDR3, is EAGVTQFPSHSVIEKGQTVTLRCDPISGHDNLYWYRRVMGKEIKFLLHFVKESKQDESGMPNNRFLAERTGGTYSTLKVQPAELEDSGVYFCASSQGRGRMNTGELFFGEGSRLTVL.

V and J are TRBV12-3 or TRBV12-4 and TRBJ1-1; 8 nucleotides line up with TRBD1. The V and J ends lost 8 bases and 5 bases, in that order; junction bases with no gene match: 7. This CDR3 spans 13 amino acids. CDR3 loop: CASQGQGPTEAFF. CDR3 nucleotide sequence: TGTGCCAGCCAAGGACAGGGTCCTACTGAAGCTTTCTTT.

This chain joins TRBV9 and TRBJ1-2; TRBD1 is a possible D gene (5 bases). This CDR3 region has 19 residues. Trimming took 4 bases from V and 0 from J, leaving 25 bases between them. Per the germline V gene, CDR1 is SGDLS and CDR2 is YYNGEE. The DNA of the CDR3 is TGTGCCAGCAGCTCTCCACGGGACCGGATTTCGTCAGCTAACTATGGCTACACCTTC. Amino acid sequence: CASSSPRDRISSANYGYTF.

In nucleotides, the CDR3 is TGTGCCAGCAGTGGGGCGCGGGGCAATCAGCCCCAGCATTTT. It is translated as CASSGARGNQPQHF. This rearrangement joins TRBV2 to TRBJ1-5, with D unresolved. V shed 4 bases and J shed 2 bases, with 9 bases lying between them. CDR1 SNHLY and CDR2 FYNNEI come from the germline V gene. The CDR3 length is 14 residues.

CDR3 nucleotides: TGTGCCACCAGTGATAAGGGAAGTGGCAATCAGCCCCAGCATTTT. It specifies CATSDKGSGNQPQHF. This chain uses TRBV24-1 with TRBJ1-5; D is uncertain. Germline V lookup: CDR1 KGHDR, CDR2 SFDVKD. Trimming shortened V by 3 bases and J by 2 bases, and 10 bases separated the two germline ends. The CDR3 runs 15 residues.

The genes are TRBV12-5 and TRBJ1-3; no clear D. Germline V gene lookup returns CDR1 LGHNT and CDR2 FRNRAP. This CDR3 contains 14 residues. The germline V and J ends were trimmed by 1 base and 2 bases, with 6 bases remaining between them. The CDR3 nucleotides are TGTGCTAGTGGTTTGGGAGCAGCTGGAAACACCATATATTTT. Its protein is CASGLGAAGNTIYF.

This clone was seen more than once but under ten times. This chain uses TRBV11-3 with TRBJ1-1; possible D gene TRBD1, 6 bases. CDR1 and CDR2 from the germline V gene are SGHNT and YENEEA. Trimming shortened V by 4 bases and J by 13 bases, and 19 bases separated the two germline ends. The CDR3 consists of 13 residues. The CDR3 protein is CASSYRGGSPDFF. The CDR3 bases are TGTGCCAGCAGCTATAGAGGGGGTTCACCTGATTTCTTT.

The chain recombines TRBV4-1 with TRBJ2-2, with 9 bases identical to TRBD1. The CDR3 length is 15 residues. Germline loops: CDR1 MGHRA, CDR2 YSYEKL. V lost 3 bases, J lost 8 bases, and 7 bases stayed unmatched. CDR3 in DNA: TGCGCCAGCAGCCAGACCGGACAGGGGAATGGGGAGCTGTTTTTT. Its protein product is CASSQTGQGNGELFF.

The chain combines TRBV19 with TRBJ2-7, with 8 bases matching TRBD1. V dropped 5 bases and J dropped 3; count of bases not matched to a gene: 9. The CDR3 has 15 residues. Germline V lookup: CDR1 LNHDA, CDR2 SQIVND (reference sequence). The CDR3 reads CASSPRTGKNYEQYF. The CDR3 nucleotides read TGTGCCAGTAGTCCCCGGACAGGGAAAAACTACGAGCAGTACTTC.

The chain couples TRBV7-9 to TRBJ1-5, with TRBD1 matching over 10 bases. The CDR3 runs to 16 residues. The trim removed 6 bases at V and 3 bases at J, leaving 8 bases unmatched. Per germline, CDR1 SEHNR and CDR2 FQNEAQ (reference sequence). Here the CDR3 DNA reads TGTGCCAGCAGACCACCCGACAGGGGGCCCAATCAGCCCCAGCATTTT. Amino acids: CASRPPDRGPNQPQHF.